Here is one TCR beta chain with its context. Scientists amplified the TCR beta CDR3 regions from RNA transcripts. RT-PCR in the first round used HTBI primers; a second-round multiplex PCR followed. Each CDR3 protein is one row after TCRdb ran MiXCR on the multiplex PCR reads. Of around 400,000 distinct CDR3 sequences listed, around a fifth were seen once; the top ten hold more than 2.5%. Germline V CDR1 and CDR2: KGHSH, LQKENI. This CDR3 has 11 amino acids. The germline V and J ends were trimmed by 10 bases and 4 bases, with 10 bases remaining between them. This entry is derived from a study of Graves' ophthalmopathy and Graves' hyperthyroidism.

This TCR was recovered from a woman aged 18-29 years with stable Graves' hyperthyroidism. This rearrangement joins TRBV18 to TRBJ2-5; D is uncertain. Sequenced input: peripheral blood. In DNA, the CDR3 is TGTGCCATCTCCGGGCGAGAGACCCAGTACTTC. Its protein is CAISGRETQYF. The full variable domain, rest sourced from reference TRBV18 and TRBJ2-5, is NAGVMQNPRHLVRRRGQEARLRCSPMKGHSHVYWYRQLPEEGLKFMVYLQKENIIDESGMPKERFSAEFPKEGPSILRIQQVVRGDSAAYFCAISGRETQYFGPGTRLLVL.